Following are 2 T cell receptor beta chains from one sample sequenced in a study of blood T cell repertoires in COVID-19. Method: immunoSEQ multiplex PCR; TCRdb's copy keeps in-frame clones and lacks some. In the table there are about 350,000 clones, around 90% of which are singletons. Sequenced material: peripheral blood. The receptors here all came from a woman aged 60 to 75 with COVID-19, enrolled during active disease.

The V call is TRBV28, the J call TRBJ1-2, with a tentative D call TRBD1 (6 bases). Germline V CDR1 and CDR2: MDHEN, SYDVKM. Trimming left V 6 bases short and J 0 bases short, with 11 bases between. The CDR3 contains 14 residues. The CDR3 DNA follows: TGTGCCAGCAGGGGGACACTAGCTAACTATGGCTACACCTTC. Its translation: CASRGTLANYGYTF.

This chain joins TRBV3-1 (or the pseudogene TRBV3-2) and TRBJ1-2; D gene uncertain. Germline V CDR1 and CDR2: LGHDT, YNNKEL (reference sequence). Trimming shortened V by 0 bases and J by 5 bases, and 13 bases separated the two germline ends. This CDR3 is built from 15 residues. CDR3 nucleotide sequence: TGTGCCAGCAGCCAAGAATCCAGGTTGAAATATGGCTACACCTTC. Protein: CASSQESRLKYGYTF.